The T cell receptor beta chain under discussion was sequenced for a study of cytomegalovirus exposure and HLA in healthy donors. Measured with immunoSEQ multiplex PCR; TCRdb has only the in-frame clones, and not every one. The sample holds 250,000 to 300,000 clones; 90% are singletons and the top ten take roughly 0.38%. General observations from the study: Subsequent analysis showed first-cohort TCR clusters tending to co-occur in approximately 120 validation repertoires.

As regards this clone: Its antigen is currently unknown.

Material for sequencing was PBMCs. The receptor's source is a young woman in good health and CMV-seronegative.

The CDR3 coding sequence is TGCGCCAGCAGCCATGGGACAGCCCCTAATTCACCCCTCCACTTT. Protein sequence: CASSHGTAPNSPLHF. The gene calls are TRBV4-3 and TRBJ1-6, with 7 bases fitting TRBD1. The length of the CDR3 is 15 residues. V was pared by 3 bases and J by 6 bases, with 5 bases of the junction left unmatched. Germline-derived CDR1 and CDR2 are LGHNA and YSLEER.